This T cell receptor (beta chain) appears in the sequencing data of a study of blood T cells in healthy people across ages. Primed by a sample-barcoded 5' primer and a J-beta primer mix, a second PCR proceeded for 7 to 11 cycles. TCRdb used MiXCR to reprocess the 5' RACE reads, holding one entry per CDR3 protein. The sample records 850,000 to 1,300,000 distinct CDR3 sequences, more than 35% being singletons. Sequencing input: blood. This receptor was obtained from a woman aged 55 to 70 in good health.

Here the CDR3 reads CASSLSDIEQFF. Here the CDR3 DNA reads TGTGCCAGCAGCTTATCTGACATTGAGCAGTTCTTC. The chain couples TRBV7-9 to TRBJ2-1, with D unresolved. CDR3 length equals 12 residues. Germline values: CDR1 SEHNR, CDR2 FQNEAQ (reference sequence). Trimming removed 2 bases at V and 9 bases at J, with 8 bases between.